These T cell receptor beta chains were read from a single sample in a study of Ad26.COV2.S vaccination and SARS-CoV-2 variants. Assay used: immunoSEQ multiplex PCR; TCRdb lists only in-frame clones, some missing. The sample lists about 460,000 clones; around 89% were seen once. The material sequenced was peripheral blood, taken in a trial of Ad26.COV2.S vaccine versus placebo. The receptors here all came from a person aged 18-60 years who received the Ad26.COV2.S COVID-19 vaccine or a placebo. CDR3s leave out the opening cysteine and the closing phenylalanine or tryptophan. Only part of the rows carry a size: once, few, many, or a class if the clone is expanded.

clone_size v_call cdr3_aa
. TRBV7-2 ASGQGFSSSYNSPLH
. TRBV7-9 ASSLYSGGRGTDTQY
. TRBV28 ASSLPGTGVSVGYT
. TRBV28 ASSPGGGNYEQY
. TRBV5-1 ASSLEAGGLTDTQY
. TRBV30 AWSVGDTQY
. TRBV29-1 SVVNTEAF
few TRBV3-1/TRBV3-2 ASSRSRRQDRGYT
. TRBV20-1 SASSAGGPYTGELF
. TRBV6-5 ASSRGTGIDIQY
. TRBV6-1 ASSEAPGQNYGYT
once TRBV7-3 ASSQDGGTYEQY
. TRBV6-6 ASSPQVTLSGANVLT
. TRBV6-6 ASSSGQPPYEQY
. TRBV29-1 SVSPGEAF
. TRBV11-2 ASSIRTSGSADTQY
. TRBV6-2/TRBV6-3 ASSRKGQGLMRSNQPQH
. TRBV10-3 AISESNKWGRGALH
few TRBV6-5 ASSRTEYQPQH
once TRBV19 ASSIGWAVSYNEQF
. TRBV27 ASSLDGFRNQPQH
. TRBV3-1/TRBV3-2 ASSQAGSGANVLT
once TRBV19 ASSIGMGRASGNEQF
few TRBV10-1 ANLDRGDYSPLH
. TRBV4-1 ASSQRGGGVGKLF
. TRBV5-6 ASSFLQGSRSYEQY
. TRBV19 ASRGLAGDEQF
. TRBV19 ASSIAKKLF
. TRBV20-1 SASRGAPDTQY
. TRBV7-2 ASSFDKNIQY
. TRBV18 ASSSQETQY
. TRBV5-1 ASSPRSGPEGAQY
. TRBV7-9 ASSRYYEQY
. TRBV6-2/TRBV6-3 ASSYLPWDSNQPQH
. TRBV5-1 ASSQGTGDWYEQY
. TRBV18 ASSPRGARTEAF
. TRBV5-1 ASSLSTGGTYEQY
. TRBV6-5 ASSRAQGWTPLH
. TRBV18 ASSPGDTYTDTQY
. TRBV7-9 ASSRRDRGRLRTDTQY
. TRBV19 ASRNPGGGQPQH
. TRBV7-9 ASKPGQTMNTEAF
. TRBV20-1 SVEELGEQY
. TRBV9 ASSVAWSGYNEQF
. TRBV9 ASSTLGAADTQY
. TRBV5-1 ASGTGTGSPQGTGELF